Below are 6 T cell receptor beta chains sequenced from a single sample in a study of blood T cells in healthy people across ages. PCR was performed a second time for roughly 6 to 12 cycles using a sample-barcoded 5' primer and a J-beta primer mix. TCRdb ran MiXCR on the 5' RACE reads and lists one entry per CDR3 protein. In the table there are approximately 1,000,000 distinct CDR3 sequences, roughly two fifths of which are singletons. The sample consisted of blood. These receptors were taken from a man between 18 and 35 years old in good health.

This rearrangement joins TRBV20-1 to TRBJ1-4; TRBD1 matches at 8 bases. Germline CDR1 reads DFQATT; CDR2 reads SNEGSKA (reference sequence). J was trimmed by 0 bases and V by 4 bases; bases with no gene match: 10. This CDR3 spans 17 amino acids. The CDR3 DNA reads TGCAGTGCTAAATTCGGACAGGGTACGCCAACTAATGAAAAACTGTTTTTT. Its translation: CSAKFGQGTPTNEKLFF.

The genes are TRBV5-1 and TRBJ2-1; D is ambiguous. The V gene's germline CDR1 is SGHRS and CDR2 YFSETQ. Trimming took off 1 base at V and 8 bases at J, with 16 bases between the two ends. CDR3 size: 15 residues. The CDR3 loop is CASSLSGREEDEQFF. CDR3 DNA: TGCGCCAGCAGCTTGTCTGGCAGAGAAGAGGATGAGCAGTTCTTC.

This clonotype was detected once. This chain joins TRBV6-2 or TRBV6-3 and TRBJ2-7; 8 bases line up with TRBD2. The CDR3 is 15 amino acids. The germline V gene encodes CDR1 MNHEY and CDR2 SVGEGT. V shed 5 bases and J 3 bases; nucleotides not matched to a gene: 9. The DNA of the CDR3 is TGTGCCAGCAGTCTCGTTGAAGCGGGGGACTACGAGCAGTACTTC. Protein: CASSLVEAGDYEQYF.

The chain couples TRBV29-1 to TRBJ2-2; TRBD1 might be the D (5 bases). The V and J ends lost 6 bases and 1 base respectively, with 6 bases between them. The CDR3 has 12 residues. CDR1 SQVTM and CDR2 ANQGSEA come from the germline V gene. CDR3 in amino acids: CSVTENTGELFF. CDR3 DNA: TGCAGCGTGACAGAGAACACCGGGGAGCTGTTTTTT.

The J gene is TRBJ1-4, the V gene TRBV7-2; the D gene is possibly TRBD1 (5 bases). This CDR3 is built from 15 residues. Trimming removed 5 bases at V and 5 bases at J, with 15 bases between. Germline lookup yields CDR1 SGHTA and CDR2 FQGNSA. In DNA form, the CDR3 reads TGTGCCAGCAGCCCCCTTGGGGGGGGAAATGAAAAACTGTTTTTT. The encoded protein is CASSPLGGGNEKLFF.

This clonotype was seen only once. A junction boundary mismatches the germline segment, possibly from a read error. The chain links TRBV20-1 to TRBJ2-1, with D perhaps given as TRBD1 or TRBD2 (5 bases each). CDR1 is DFQATT, CDR2 SNEGSKA, per germline (reference sequence). This CDR3 contains 16 residues. The CDR3 bases are TGCAGTGCTAGAGTCGTGAGGGGCAGCTCCTACAATAAGCAATTCTTC. This gives the protein CSARVVRGSSYNKQFF.